The 31 T cell receptor beta chains presented below share a single source sample, sequenced in a study of T cell responses to AZD1222 COVID-19 vaccine. Repertoires were generated with immunoSEQ multiplex PCR, while TCRdb's copy carries only in-frame clones and drops some. Among about 35,000 clones, under 90% were seen once, and the ten largest hold approximately 10%. The sample in question was peripheral blood, obtained 28 days after the second AZD1222 dose. These receptor sequences come from an adult who received the AZD1222 COVID-19 vaccine.

V is TRBV5-1 and J is TRBJ1-2; the D gene is possibly TRBD1 (5 bases). V was pared by 0 bases and J by 4 bases, with 10 bases between. The CDR3 contains 14 residues. Germline assignment: CDR1 SGHRS and CDR2 YFSETQ. The CDR3 protein is CASSLAEGRYGYTF. In nucleotides, the CDR3 is TGCGCCAGCAGCTTGGCGGAGGGGCGCTATGGCTACACCTTC.

This chain connects TRBV2 to TRBJ1-5; D unclear. Trimming left V 6 bases short and J 0 bases short, with 9 bases between. CDR1 is SNHLY, CDR2 FYNNEI, per germline. The CDR3 spans 14 residues. In nucleotides, the CDR3 is TGTGCCAGCAGGGAACACGGTAGCAATCAGCCCCAGCATTTT. As protein: CASREHGSNQPQHF.

This clone was detected only once. The chain links TRBV2 to TRBJ2-5; the match to TRBD2 covers 7 bases. Germline trimming cut 4 bases from V and 4 bases from J; bases unmatched to any gene: 9. Germline CDR1 reads SNHLY; CDR2 reads FYNNEI. There are 15 residues in the CDR3. The CDR3 coding sequence is TGTGCCAGCAGTGGAACTAGCGTTAGAGTAGAGACCCAGTACTTC. It encodes CASSGTSVRVETQYF.

The chain is built from TRBV27 and TRBJ1-6; D possibly corresponds to TRBD1 (6 bases). Germline V gene data show CDR1 as MNHEY and CDR2 as SMNVEV (reference sequence). V shed 5 bases and J shed 8 bases, with 16 bases lying between them. The CDR3 loop spans 15 amino acids. CDR3 protein: CASSLAAGADSPLHF. CDR3 DNA sequence: TGTGCCAGCAGTCTAGCGGCAGGGGCGGATTCACCCCTCCACTTT.

This chain joins TRBV19 and TRBJ2-3, with 9 bases aligning to TRBD2. CDR3 size: 15 residues. Losses at the gene ends were 6 bases for V and 4 bases for J; bases not matched to a gene: 8. CDR1 is LNHDA and CDR2 is SQIVND in the germline V gene (reference sequence). For the CDR3, the DNA is TGTGCCAGTAGCCAGGGGCGGGGGGGCCCAGATACGCAGTATTTT. As protein: CASSQGRGGPDTQYF.

This chain links TRBV7-6 with TRBJ1-3, with a tentative D call TRBD1 (5 bases). Germline V gene data show CDR1 as SGHVS and CDR2 as FNYEAQ. The ends were cut back, 0 bases at V and 4 bases at J, with 7 bases in the middle. The CDR3 contains 14 residues. The DNA of the CDR3 is TGTGCCAGCAGCTTAGCGGGGGACGGAAACACCATATATTTT. It yields the protein CASSLAGDGNTIYF. Combining the CDR3 with reference TRBV7-6 and TRBJ1-3 gives the whole variable domain GAGVSQSPRYKVTKRGQDVALRCDPISGHVSLYWYRQALGQGPEFLTYFNYEAQQDKSGLPNDRFSAERPEGSISTLTIQRTEQRDSAMYRCASSLAGDGNTIYFGEGSWLTVV.

This chain joins TRBV7-3 and TRBJ1-6; D uncertain. There are 13 residues in the CDR3. V was cut by 2 bases and J by 4 bases, with 3 bases left in between. Germline V gives CDR1 SGHTA, CDR2 FQGTGA. CDR3 nucleotides: TGTGCCAGCAGCTTACAGTATAATTCACCCCTCCACTTT. Its protein product is CASSLQYNSPLHF.

J is TRBJ2-7 and V is TRBV4-1, with 10 bases that match TRBD1. The CDR3 contains 15 residues. The V gene's germline CDR1 is MGHRA and CDR2 YSYEKL. The trim removed 6 bases at V and 2 bases at J, leaving 7 bases unmatched. The CDR3 DNA follows: TGCGCCAGCAGGGACCTGACAGGGGGCACCTACGAGCAGTACTTC. Protein sequence: CASRDLTGGTYEQYF.

This clone has just one count. The rearrangement links TRBV6-5 to TRBJ1-1; D call uncertain. V lost 0 bases to trimming and J lost 4 bases, with 6 bases between them. This CDR3 has 13 residues. Per the germline V gene, CDR1 is MNHEY and CDR2 is SVGAGI. The CDR3 loop reads CASSYSMVTEAFF. CDR3 bases: TGTGCCAGCAGTTACTCGATGGTCACTGAAGCTTTCTTT.

This clone was seen only once. V usage is TRBV27 and J usage is TRBJ2-7; 9 nucleotides agree with TRBD1. The germline V gene has CDR1 MNHEY and CDR2 SMNVEV (reference sequence). The CDR3 is made up of 15 amino acids. J gave up 7 bases and V 2 bases, and 9 bases lay outside the gene matches. The CDR3 coding sequence is TGTGCCAGCAGTTTAGAGATGGGACAGGGTGGGGAGCAGTACTTC. Its translation is CASSLEMGQGGEQYF.

Here the CDR3 reads CASSPRRNTEAFF. The CDR3 DNA reads TGTGCCAGCAGCCCCAGGAGGAACACTGAAGCTTTCTTT. The chain joins TRBV7-2 to TRBJ1-1, with D unclear. V was trimmed by 5 bases and J by 1 base, leaving 8 bases between them. This CDR3 has 13 residues. Per the germline V gene, CDR1 is SGHTA and CDR2 is FQGNSA.

The chain carries TRBV6-1 and TRBJ2-5; D is ambiguous. The CDR3 is made up of 12 amino acids. Per germline, CDR1 MNHNS and CDR2 SASEGT. The V end was cut by 3 bases, the J end by 3 bases, with 5 bases between. The CDR3 DNA follows: TGTGCCAGCAGTGATCTGGAAGAGACCCAGTACTTC. Protein sequence: CASSDLEETQYF.

V usage is TRBV10-3 and J usage is TRBJ1-2; maybe TRBD1 (5 bases). Trimming took off 2 bases at V and 2 bases at J, with 18 bases between the two ends. Germline CDR1 is ENHRY and CDR2 is SYGVKD. The CDR3 contains 17 residues. CDR3 DNA sequence: TGTGCCATCAGTGAGGTGACAGAACCAATTGCAAACTATGGCTACACCTTC. As protein: CAISEVTEPIANYGYTF.

The chain couples TRBV7-2 to TRBJ2-7; a weak D match, TRBD2 (5 bases). This CDR3 has 15 residues. Between the trimmed V and J ends, which lost 2 bases and 2 bases, there was a span of 13 bases. Germline CDR1 SGHTA, CDR2 FQGNSA. The CDR3 loop is CASSLSLAPTYEQYF. The CDR3 nucleotides read TGTGCCAGCAGCTTAAGCCTAGCTCCCACCTACGAGCAGTACTTC.

J is TRBJ2-1 and V is TRBV28; D might be TRBD1 (6 bases). CDR1 is MDHEN, CDR2 SYDVKM, per germline. V was clipped by 8 bases and J by 6 bases, with 17 bases between them. This CDR3 comprises 14 residues. The CDR3 coding sequence is TGTGCCAGCCGGGGACATCTGGGGTCCAATGAGCAGTTCTTC. Its protein product is CASRGHLGSNEQFF. Using reference TRBV28 and TRBJ2-1 for the parts outside the CDR3, the full variable domain is DVKVTQSSRYLVKRTGEKVFLECVQDMDHENMFWYRQDPGLGLRLIYFSYDVKMKEKGDIPEGYSVSREKKERFSLILESASTNQTSMYLCASRGHLGSNEQFFGPGTRLTVL.

J is TRBJ1-6 and V is TRBV6-5, with D hard to call. Germline values: CDR1 MNHEY, CDR2 SVGAGI. CDR3 size: 15 residues. V was pared by 0 bases and J by 5 bases, with 8 bases between. CDR3 in DNA: TGTGCCAGCAGTTACTCGAGTCGGGATAATTCACCCCTCCACTTT. It codes for CASSYSSRDNSPLHF.

In DNA form, the CDR3 reads TGTGCCATCAGCTTGACAGGGTCTCGTGGCTACACCTTC. Its protein product is CAISLTGSRGYTF. This chain joins TRBV10-3 and TRBJ1-2; 7 bases align to TRBD1. J gave up 7 bases and V 6 bases, and 8 bases lay outside the gene matches. Germline V gene lookup returns CDR1 ENHRY and CDR2 SYGVKD. The CDR3 spans 13 residues.

The chain employs TRBV9 and TRBJ1-3, with unresolved D. V was pared by 3 bases and J by 0 bases, with 7 bases between. There are 14 residues in the CDR3. Germline V CDR1 and CDR2: SGDLS, YYNGEE. CDR3 in amino acids: CASSEVLSGNTIYF. The CDR3 nucleotides read TGTGCCAGCAGCGAGGTACTCTCTGGAAACACCATATATTTT.

This clone was counted a single time. The chain combines TRBV11-2 with TRBJ1-1, with a possible D match to TRBD1 (5 bases). Germline loops: CDR1 SGHAT, CDR2 FQNNGV. V was trimmed by 6 bases and J by 0 bases, leaving 8 bases between them. CDR3 length: 13 residues. The CDR3 DNA reads as TGTGCCAGCAGACCCAGGGTGAACACTGAAGCTTTCTTT. Translating it yields CASRPRVNTEAFF. Drawing the rest from reference TRBV11-2 and TRBJ1-1, the complete variable domain is EAGVAQSPRYKIIEKRQSVAFWCNPISGHATLYWYQQILGQGPKLLIQFQNNGVVDDSQLPKDRFSAERLKGVDSTLKIQPAKLEDSAVYLCASRPRVNTEAFFGQGTRLTVV.

This chain uses TRBV19 with TRBJ2-5; TRBD2 agrees at 8 bases. Germline trimming cut 6 bases from V and 4 bases from J; bases unmatched to any gene: 13. Germline lookup yields CDR1 LNHDA and CDR2 SQIVND (reference sequence). The length of the CDR3 is 16 residues. The CDR3 DNA reads TGTGCCAGTAGAGACTTCACTAGCGGATTTACAGAGACCCAGTACTTC. Its translation: CASRDFTSGFTETQYF.

The J gene is TRBJ1-5, the V gene TRBV2; D not resolved. Germline V CDR1 and CDR2: SNHLY, FYNNEI. CDR3 length: 13 residues. The V end was cut by 7 bases, the J end by 1 base, with 8 bases between. CDR3 sequence (DNA): TGTGCCAGCAAACTGGACAGCAATCAGCCCCAGCATTTT. It is translated as CASKLDSNQPQHF. The full variable domain, in which reference TRBV2 and TRBJ1-5 provide the parts outside the CDR3, is EPEVTQTPSHQVTQMGQEVILRCVPISNHLYFYWYRQILGQKVEFLVSFYNNEISEKSEIFDDQFSVERPDGSNFTLKIRSTKLEDSAMYFCASKLDSNQPQHFGDGTRLSIL.

The chain recombines TRBV5-1 with TRBJ2-1, with D possibly being TRBD2 (6 bases). The V gene's germline CDR1 is SGHRS and CDR2 YFSETQ. This CDR3 region has 15 residues. The V gene lost 0 bases and the J gene lost 6 bases, with 13 bases spanning the gap. Written as DNA, the CDR3 is TGCGCCAGCAGCTTGGTTCCCGGGGGAACCAATGAGCAGTTCTTC. Its protein product is CASSLVPGGTNEQFF. The full variable domain, rest sourced from reference TRBV5-1 and TRBJ2-1, is KAGVTQTPRYLIKTRGQQVTLSCSPISGHRSVSWYQQTPGQGLQFLFEYFSETQRNKGNFPGRFSGRQFSNSRSEMNVSTLELGDSALYLCASSLVPGGTNEQFFGPGTRLTVL.

The rearrangement joins TRBV7-3 to TRBJ2-7, with TRBD2 matching over 11 bases. This CDR3 comprises 15 residues. Trimming at V came to 3 bases and at J to 1 base, leaving 2 bases not matched to a gene. Germline values: CDR1 SGHTA, CDR2 FQGTGA. As DNA, the CDR3 is TGTGCCAGCAGCTTTCTAGCGGGAGGTTCCTACGAGCAGTACTTC. Protein: CASSFLAGGSYEQYF.

The rearrangement joins TRBV5-5 to TRBJ2-1; 7 nucleotides match TRBD1. The length of the CDR3 is 14 residues. Germline loops: CDR1 SGHKS, CDR2 YYEKEE (reference sequence). The V gene end was trimmed by 4 bases and the J gene end by 2 bases; junction bases not matched to a gene: 3. The CDR3 region is CASSEGTAYNEQFF. CDR3 nucleotides: TGTGCCAGCAGCGAGGGGACAGCCTACAATGAGCAGTTCTTC.

The chain is built from TRBV9 and TRBJ1-2; D uncertain. The CDR3 has 14 amino acids. Germline CDR1 reads SGDLS; CDR2 reads YYNGEE. V lost 1 base to trimming and J lost 5 bases, with 12 bases between them. CDR3: CASSVPEREYGYTF. In nucleotides, the CDR3 is TGTGCCAGCAGCGTACCAGAACGGGAATATGGCTACACCTTC.

This chain connects TRBV19 to TRBJ1-1; D is undetermined. The CDR3 runs 10 residues. Trimming removed 8 bases at V and 4 bases at J, with 5 bases between. CDR1 is LNHDA and CDR2 is SQIVND in the germline V gene (reference sequence). DNA for the CDR3: TGTGCCAGTGGGATCACTGAAGCTTTCTTT. Translating gives CASGITEAFF.

The chain joins TRBV6-5 to TRBJ1-6; 8 positions agree with TRBD1. Germline CDR1 reads MNHEY; CDR2 reads SVGAGI. The CDR3 is made up of 14 amino acids. Trimming at V came to 5 bases and at J to 9 bases, leaving 6 bases not matched to a gene. The CDR3 here is CASSRQGSGSPLHF. The CDR3 DNA follows: TGTGCCAGCAGTCGACAGGGGTCTGGTTCACCCCTCCACTTT.

The chain employs TRBV14 and TRBJ1-1; weak D call: TRBD1 (6 bases). The V end was cut by 4 bases, the J end by 6 bases, with 30 bases between. CDR1 is SGHDN and CDR2 is FVKESK in the germline V gene. This CDR3 is built from 19 residues. The CDR3 sequence: CASSRGVLRQERSRAEAFF. The CDR3, as DNA: TGTGCCAGCAGCCGTGGTGTACTTCGACAGGAAAGGTCCAGAGCTGAAGCTTTCTTT.

This clone was observed a single time. This chain links TRBV5-4 with TRBJ1-4, with 7 positions matching TRBD1. The CDR3 runs 14 residues. Germline-derived CDR1 and CDR2 are SGHNT and YYREEE (reference sequence). V trimming: 4 bases; J trimming: 1 base; junction bases outside the gene matches: 1. CDR3 region: CASSRDRTNEKLFF. The DNA for the CDR3 is TGTGCCAGCAGCCGGGACAGAACTAATGAAAAACTGTTTTTT.

The gene calls are TRBV12-3 or TRBV12-4 and TRBJ1-4; no clear D. This CDR3 has 13 amino acids. V lost 3 bases, J lost 3 bases, and 5 bases lay in between. CDR3 sequence (DNA): TGTGCCAGCAGTTTCAATTCTAATGAAAAACTGTTTTTT. It translates to CASSFNSNEKLFF.

This chain uses TRBV27 with TRBJ1-5, with D unresolved. Germline V gives CDR1 MNHEY, CDR2 SMNVEV (reference sequence). V was cut by 6 bases and J by 2 bases, with 8 bases left in between. The CDR3 spans 13 residues. CDR3 loop: CASRGWGNQPQHF. The CDR3 DNA reads as TGTGCCAGCAGGGGGTGGGGCAATCAGCCCCAGCATTTT.